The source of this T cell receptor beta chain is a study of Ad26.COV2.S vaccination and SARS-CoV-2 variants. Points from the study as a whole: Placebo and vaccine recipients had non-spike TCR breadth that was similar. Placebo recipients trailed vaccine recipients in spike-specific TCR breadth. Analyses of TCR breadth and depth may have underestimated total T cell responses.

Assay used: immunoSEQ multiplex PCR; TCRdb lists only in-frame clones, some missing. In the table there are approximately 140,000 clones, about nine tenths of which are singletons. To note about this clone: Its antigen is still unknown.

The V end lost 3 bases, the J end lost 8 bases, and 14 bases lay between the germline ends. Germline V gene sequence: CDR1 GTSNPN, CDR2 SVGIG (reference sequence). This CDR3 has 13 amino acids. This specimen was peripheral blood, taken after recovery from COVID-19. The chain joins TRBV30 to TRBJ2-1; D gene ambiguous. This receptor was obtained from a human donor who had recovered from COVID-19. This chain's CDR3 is CAWSLGVADEQFF. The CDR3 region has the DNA TGTGCCTGGAGCCTAGGAGTCGCCGATGAGCAGTTCTTC.